Given below is one T cell receptor (beta chain) in context. Its antigen is undetermined. Clones were sequenced by immunoSEQ multiplex PCR, and TCRdb holds only the in-frame ones, with some missing. This table holds approximately 170,000 clones, 70% to 90% found once. This specimen belongs to a study of cytotoxic CD8 clonotypes in ibrutinib-treated CLL. Study-wide results and caveats: Elevated clonality accompanied ibrutinib response, with a return toward baseline values at progression.

CDR1 LGHNA and CDR2 YSLEER come from the germline V gene. V was trimmed by 0 bases and J by 5 bases, leaving 17 bases between them. The CDR3 contains 17 residues. This specimen consisted of PBMCs, obtained at disease progression, from a patient treated with ibrutinib. The origin of this receptor is a human donor with chronic lymphocytic leukemia. The J gene is TRBJ2-1, the V gene TRBV4-3; maybe TRBD2 (5 bases). The CDR3 coding sequence is TGCGCCAGCAGCCAAGATTCGAGGGTGGGGTTACACAATGAGCAGTTCTTC. Encoded protein: CASSQDSRVGLHNEQFF.